This T cell receptor (beta chain) was observed in a study of CXCR3-negative and CXCR3-positive naive CD8 T cells. About the study: Around 140 million TRB reads were obtained overall (about 1.5 +/- 0.3 million per library).

Study results and caveats: TRB CDR3s of CXCR3-positive naive cells were more hydrophobic than those of CXCR3-negative naive cells. Memory cells differed in TRBV-TRBJ usage, but naive CXCR3-negative and CXCR3-positive cells had similar usage.

This CDR3 spans 15 amino acids. Germline lookup yields CDR1 MDHEN and CDR2 SYDVKM. Those CD8+ T cells considered naive were CD45RO-CCR7+CD27+CD95-. Preparation of TRB cDNA libraries relied on 5' RACE carrying UMI labels. TCRdb reworked the 5' RACE reads into one entry per CDR3 protein, no DNA. Its table records roughly 110,000 distinct CDR3 sequences. On this clonotype: What it binds is not known.

The sequence was obtained from a human donor in good health. Some clones in this sample may be carry-over from other donors' samples. This chain links TRBV28 with TRBJ2-1. The sequencing input was naive CXCR3+ CD8+ T cells from blood. The subset: CD45RO-CCR7+CD27+CD95- naive CD8+ T cells expressing CXCR3 (TNR3+). CDR3 region: CASSFRPGSYNEQFF.